This TCR beta chain was observed in a study of shared clonotypes between healthy human individuals (dated by TCRdb to the early 2020s). Regarding the research as a whole: A couple of women and three men aged 18 to 49 years were included in the cohort. For each donor, three plates each were used for CD4 naive and CD4 memory, two plates were used for CD8 naive, and one plate was used for CD8 memory. Blood TCR repertoires of a handful of healthy adults were deeply sequenced to estimate repertoire size and the extent of clonotype sharing between individuals. Different laboratories and diverse techniques were used to prepare libraries and sequence TCR repertoires, to increase sequencing depth and limit assay-specific biases. Leukapheresis yielded between about 0.8 and 9.5 billion PBMCs per donor.

TCR CDR3 regions were amplified from genomic DNA by multiplex PCR using the deep immunoSEQ assay. Extracted genomic DNA from each cell subset was spread evenly across all wells of several immunoSEQ 96-well plates, with each plate serving as a replicate. For sorted subsets, around 200 ng genomic DNA, equal to 30,000 or so T cell genomes, was loaded into each replicate PCR. The purified libraries were quantified using a Qubit 3.0 fluorometer, sized with a Bioanalyzer 2100, and then quantified again using the KAPA Library Quantification kit. A separate single-read 150-cycle Illumina NextSeq 550 flow cell was used to sequence each immunoSEQ 96-well plate. Turning to the authors' computational methods: Because the immunoSEQ output included only junctional sequences and no quality scores, the filtering could not be the same as the filtering used for full-length reads. To assign V/J genes and CDR3, sequences were annotated using PyIR, a Python wrapper for IgBLAST v1.9, with IMGT germline references. Reads with weak V/J assignments (E-value above 1e-6), missing CDR3, stop codons, out-of-frame junctions, or ambiguous translated residues were removed. V3J clonotypes were defined as sequences sharing an identical inferred V gene, J gene, and CDR3 amino acid sequence. To compute the percentage overlap between repertoires, the number of shared unique clonotypes was divided by the size of the smaller repertoire. Repertoire richness was assessed with RTK rarefaction, the Chao1 estimator, and Recon v2.1 estimates of unobserved clonotypes. For all TCRbeta clonotypes obtained by the gDNA method from a handful of donors, generation probabilities were computed with OLGA. TCRdb took this table from immuneACCESS and kept in-frame rearrangements with V and J called. Such tables lack part of the clones; where checked against another copy, unresolved V genes explain under half of the gap, and the rest is unexplained. V and J calls and clone size are as listed in that table; D and trimming were resolved from the DNA. This sample holds about 960,000 clones; about three quarters were observed only once. Roughly 1.5% of the sample is taken by the ten largest.

The full study reports these points: Rarefaction of sorted-subset datasets indicated incomplete sequencing despite the large sequencing depth. Pairwise subsampling indicated that sequencing depth was expected to affect the degree of clonotype sharing among donors. Because the study included a small number of donors, the genetic and exposure-history diversity represented was limited. Sharing across a few donors was observed for around 5% of naive CD4, 3% to 4% of naive CD8, 2% to 2.5% of memory CD4, and around 0.42% of memory CD8 clonotypes. Naive subsets generally had larger estimated clonotype richness than memory subsets. Compared with non-shared clonotypes, the clonotypes found in all four sorted-subset donors had higher generation probabilities. Sampling was restricted to blood, and TCR repertoires in tissue are likely to differ from TCR repertoires in blood.

Between the V and J ends, shortened by 6 bases and 4 bases respectively, the junction contains 13 bases. CDR1 is given as MNHEY and CDR2 as SVGAGI, both from the germline V gene. Reading from cysteine to phenylalanine, the CDR3 counts 15 amino acids. Left in the record is the CDR3 DNA by itself, 45 bases read in frame from the first base. The donors were healthy, HIV-negative adults who had no recently reported acute infections or vaccinations. Only Caucasian adults living in Nashville, Tennessee, USA were represented among the donors. CD4+ T cells were enriched by magnetic negative selection, after which naive cells were positively selected on CD45RA and the negative fraction was taken as the memory subset. Blood was obtained by leukapheresis, after which PBMCs were separated by Ficoll-Histopaque density gradient centrifugation and cryopreserved in liquid nitrogen vapor phase. Analytical flow cytometry was used to check the purity and quantity of every magnetically sorted T cell population. Genomic DNA was isolated from every sorted fraction and measured by UV absorbance on a Nanodrop 2000c.

Points on this clone: The antigen this receptor binds is unknown. Per-base qualities were not stored, and no clone one base away is much larger.

Sequenced input: memory CD4+ T cells sorted from blood. What the cell subset or site label conveys for this sample: CD45RA-negative fraction. The TCR originated in a man aged 18 to 29 in good health. The V and J segments used are TRBV6-5 and TRBJ2-6, with a tentative D gene TRBD2 over 5 matching bases. The base sequence is TGTGCCAGCAGCCGGGATTTTATCGGGGCCAACGTCCTGACTTTC. It specifies CASSRDFIGANVLTF.